Shown below are 4 T cell receptor beta chains from a single sample sequenced in a study of Ad26.COV2.S vaccination and SARS-CoV-2 variants. The treatment here: around 19 received Ad26.COV2.S at low or high dose, single or two shots; roughly five received placebo; per-sample allocation not given. Collection of the samples took place on day 63 after the first injection of vaccine or placebo. Only in-frame clones appear in the TCRdb table, and some are missing; sequencing was by immunoSEQ multiplex PCR. The sample lists 380,000 or so clones, about 88% occurring once. The specimen was peripheral blood, collected in a trial of Ad26.COV2.S vaccine versus placebo. The receptors were gathered from a person between 18 and 65 years old who received the Ad26.COV2.S COVID-19 vaccine or a placebo.

This chain uses TRBV6-5 with TRBJ1-1, with D uncertain. Germline CDR1 and CDR2: MNHEY and SVGAGI. CDR3 length: 15 amino acids. V gave up 6 bases and J gave up 2 bases, with 16 bases separating them. The CDR3 reads CASRKVGGRNTEAFF. The CDR3 region has the DNA TGTGCCAGCAGAAAAGTCGGAGGGAGAAACACTGAAGCTTTCTTT.

CDR3 nucleotide sequence: TGCGCCAGCAGCCAAGATCAACGGGGGCATGGGGCCAACGTCCTGACTTTC. This encodes CASSQDQRGHGANVLTF. The chain links TRBV4-3 to TRBJ2-6; possibly TRBD1 or TRBD2 for D (6 bases each). The germline V and J ends were trimmed by 0 bases and 3 bases, with 12 bases remaining between them. Germline V gene data show CDR1 as LGHNA and CDR2 as YSLEER. This CDR3 region has 17 residues.

The chain links TRBV7-2 to TRBJ1-2, with D tentatively TRBD1 (6 bases). Germline values: CDR1 SGHTA, CDR2 FQGNSA. Trimming stripped 3 bases from V and 8 bases from J, with 13 bases between. This CDR3 comprises 13 residues. The CDR3, as DNA: TGTGCCAGCAGCTTTGGACAGTCGATGGGCTACACCTTC. This sequence encodes CASSFGQSMGYTF.

In this sample, this clone turned up a few times. The chain couples TRBV29-1 to TRBJ1-1, with TRBD1 matching over 7 bases. CDR3 size: 13 residues. Germline V gene data show CDR1 as SQVTM and CDR2 as ANQGSEA. Trimming removed 5 bases from V and 10 bases from J; junction bases left unmatched: 13. The CDR3 here is CSVYTGERTAAFF. DNA of the CDR3: TGCAGCGTTTACACAGGGGAGAGAACGGCAGCTTTCTTT. Filled out from reference TRBV29-1 and TRBJ1-1, the complete variable domain reads SAVISQKPSRDICQRGTSLTIQCQVDSQVTMMFWYRQQPGQSLTLIATANQGSEATYESGFVIDKFPISRPNLTFSTLTVSNMSPEDSSIYLCSVYTGERTAAFFGQGTRLTVV.